These 12 T cell receptor beta chains originate from one sample sequenced in a study of blood T cell repertoires in COVID-19. Repertoires were generated with immunoSEQ multiplex PCR, while TCRdb's copy carries only in-frame clones and drops some. The repertoire includes 140,000 or so clones, approximately 84% of them detected once, and roughly 3.4% sits in the top ten. Sample: PBMCs or T cells enriched from blood (not recorded which). The receptors originated from a woman between 50 and 59 years old with acute COVID-19.

V gene TRBV27 combines with J gene TRBJ2-3, with TRBD1 as a possible D gene (6 bases). Per the germline V gene, CDR1 is MNHEY and CDR2 is SMNVEV (reference sequence). The CDR3 consists of 16 residues. Trimming cost V 7 bases and J 7 bases, with 24 bases left between them. As DNA, the CDR3 is TGTGCCAGCACGAGGAATTGGGACACCGGTACGAATACGCAGTATTTT. It translates to CASTRNWDTGTNTQYF.

The chain links TRBV12-3 or TRBV12-4 to TRBJ2-1; 7 bases line up with TRBD2. The V segment lost 8 bases and the J segment 2 bases; nucleotides outside the gene matches: 3. This CDR3 is 13 amino acids long. CDR3 coding DNA: TGTGCCAGCGGGGGAGGGCCCTACAATGAGCAGTTCTTC. Encoded protein: CASGGGPYNEQFF.

V gene TRBV5-1 combines with J gene TRBJ1-2, with 9 positions matching TRBD1. CDR1 is SGHRS and CDR2 is YFSETQ in the germline V gene. With 0 bases clipped from V and 4 bases from J, the junction kept 7 bases outside the gene matches. The CDR3 extends over 16 amino acids. This chain's CDR3 is CASSLAPETGGYGYTF. Written as DNA, the CDR3 is TGCGCCAGCAGCTTGGCCCCCGAGACAGGGGGCTATGGCTACACCTTC.

The chain carries TRBV3-1 (or the pseudogene TRBV3-2) and TRBJ2-5; TRBD2 agrees at 7 bases. CDR3 length: 14 residues. The junction had 6 bases not matched to a gene; V was cut back by 1 base and J by 7 bases. The V gene's germline CDR1 is LGHDT and CDR2 YNNKEL (reference sequence). The CDR3 region has the DNA TGTGCCAGCAGCCAAGTTGGGAGGGGAGGGACCCAGTACTTC. Translating it yields CASSQVGRGGTQYF.

The genes are TRBV12-5 and TRBJ1-2; D unresolved. V was pared by 2 bases and J by 6 bases, with 13 bases between. Germline lookup yields CDR1 LGHNT and CDR2 FRNRAP. This CDR3 region has 14 residues. The CDR3 bases are TGTGCTAGTGGTTTGCACACAGATTTGCATGGCTACACCTTC. The encoded protein is CASGLHTDLHGYTF.

The chain uses TRBV12-3 or TRBV12-4 and TRBJ1-2; tentative D call: TRBD1 (5 bases). V gave up 6 bases and J gave up 1 base, with 9 bases separating them. The CDR3 length is 13 residues. Here the CDR3 DNA reads TGTGCCAGCAGGGAGACAGTTAACTATGGCTACACCTTC. This encodes CASRETVNYGYTF.

The chain has TRBV2 and TRBJ1-2; 9 nucleotides match TRBD1. The CDR3 consists of 15 residues. Germline V gene lookup returns CDR1 SNHLY and CDR2 FYNNEI. V shed 6 bases and J 2 bases; nucleotides not matched to a gene: 7. CDR3 DNA sequence: TGTGCCAGCAGCCCATCCGGGACAGGGAACTATGGCTACACCTTC. Translation gives CASSPSGTGNYGYTF.

V and J are TRBV15 and TRBJ2-1; 9 bases are shared with TRBD2. This CDR3 comprises 16 residues. Germline V CDR1 and CDR2: LNHNV, YYDKDF (reference sequence). The junction had 7 bases not matched to a gene; V was cut back by 1 base and J by 6 bases. CDR3 region: CATSRVGAGGGNEQFF. CDR3 in DNA: TGTGCCACCAGCAGAGTCGGGGCGGGAGGGGGCAATGAGCAGTTCTTC.

The chain carries TRBV6-1 and TRBJ1-2; TRBD1 is a possible D gene (5 bases). The CDR3 consists of 15 residues. Looked up from germline, CDR1 is MNHNS and CDR2 is SASEGT. V lost 2 bases and J 8 bases, leaving 18 bases between the germline ends. For the CDR3, the DNA is TGTGCCAGCAGTGAATGGGCGGGGACGCCAATGGGCTACACCTTC. The encoded protein is CASSEWAGTPMGYTF.

V and J are TRBV4-3 and TRBJ2-5; 8 positions agree with TRBD2. V trimming: 2 bases; J trimming: 3 bases; junction bases outside the gene matches: 14. CDR3 size: 18 residues. Germline assignment: CDR1 LGHNA and CDR2 YSLEER. This CDR3 is CASSQLRTGSGGEETQYF. The CDR3 DNA is TGCGCCAGCAGCCAACTCCGAACGGGGAGCGGGGGCGAAGAGACCCAGTACTTC.

This chain joins TRBV5-6 and TRBJ1-5, with 10 bases lining up with TRBD1. This CDR3 region has 16 residues. The ends lost 1 base at V and 2 bases at J; junction bases unmatched: 3. Germline CDR1 reads SGHDT; CDR2 reads YYEEEE. CDR3 in DNA: TGTGCCAGCAGCTTGCGACAGGGGGCCGGCAATCAGCCCCAGCATTTT. As protein: CASSLRQGAGNQPQHF.

The V gene is TRBV9, the J gene TRBJ2-5, with D perhaps TRBD2 (6 bases). Germline values: CDR1 SGDLS, CDR2 YYNGEE. V was trimmed by 2 bases and J by 4 bases, leaving 18 bases between them. The CDR3 covers 16 residues. The CDR3: CASSVTPLEGRETQYF. In nucleotides, the CDR3 is TGTGCCAGCAGCGTGACCCCGTTGGAGGGGAGAGAGACCCAGTACTTC.